The sequence of this T cell receptor beta chain was determined in a study of T-cell reconstitution after alpha-beta-depleted transplantation in children. Losses at the gene ends were 4 bases for V and 8 bases for J; bases not matched to a gene: 11. Germline V gene data show CDR1 as SGHNT and CDR2 as YYREEE (reference sequence). The CDR3 length is 14 residues. Using unique molecular identifiers, the investigators prepared the TCRbeta library. TCRdb re-derived calls from the PCR reads in MiXCR, one entry per CDR3 protein. The sample shows 240,000 or so distinct CDR3 sequences, roughly 8.2% of them seen only once.

This chain connects TRBV5-4 to TRBJ1-2, with 7 bases fitting TRBD1. This TCR derives from a male patient under 18 who had a stem cell transplant for acute lymphoblastic leukemia, so the T cells may come from the graft donor. The input for sequencing was PBMCs, mostly from graft donor cells, taken 180 days after TCRalphabeta/CD19-depleted stem cell transplant. As DNA, the CDR3 is TGTGCCAGCAGCGCCGACAGGGTAGGGCAAGGCTACACCTTC. Its protein product is CASSADRVGQGYTF. Variable domain in full (rest from reference TRBV5-4 and TRBJ1-2): ETGVTQSPTHLIKTRGQQVTLRCSSQSGHNTVSWYQQALGQGPQFIFQYYREEENGRGNFPPRFSGLQFPNYSSELNVNALELDDSALYLCASSADRVGQGYTFGSGTRLTVV.